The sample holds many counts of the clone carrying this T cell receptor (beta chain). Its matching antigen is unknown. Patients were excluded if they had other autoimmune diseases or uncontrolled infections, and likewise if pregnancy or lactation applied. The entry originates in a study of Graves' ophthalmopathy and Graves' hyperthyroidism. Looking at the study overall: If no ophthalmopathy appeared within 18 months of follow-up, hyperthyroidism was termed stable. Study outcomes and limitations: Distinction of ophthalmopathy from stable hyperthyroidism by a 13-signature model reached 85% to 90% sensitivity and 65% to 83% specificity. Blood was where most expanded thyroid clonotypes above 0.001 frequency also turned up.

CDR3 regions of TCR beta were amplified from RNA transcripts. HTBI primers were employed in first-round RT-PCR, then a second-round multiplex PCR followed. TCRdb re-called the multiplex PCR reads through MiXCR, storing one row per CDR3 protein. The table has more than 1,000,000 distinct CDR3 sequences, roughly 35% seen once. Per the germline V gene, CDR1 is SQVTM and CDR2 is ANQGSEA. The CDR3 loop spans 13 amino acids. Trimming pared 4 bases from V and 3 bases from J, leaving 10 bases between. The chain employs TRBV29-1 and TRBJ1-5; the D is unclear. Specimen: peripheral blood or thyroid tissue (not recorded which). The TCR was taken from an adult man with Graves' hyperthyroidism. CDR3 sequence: CSVGAGNNQPQHF. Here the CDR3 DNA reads TGCAGCGTTGGGGCAGGCAACAATCAGCCCCAGCATTTT. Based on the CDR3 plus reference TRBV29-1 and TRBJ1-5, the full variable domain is SAVISQKPSRDICQRGTSLTIQCQVDSQVTMMFWYRQQPGQSLTLIATANQGSEATYESGFVIDKFPISRPNLTFSTLTVSNMSPEDSSIYLCSVGAGNNQPQHFGDGTRLSIL.